This T cell receptor (beta chain) was found in a study of a mutant IDH1 vaccine in newly diagnosed glioma. Overall study context: A roughly 60% male, 37.5% female split and a mean age of roughly 44 years characterized treated patients.

The germline CDR1 and CDR2 sequences are SGHDN and FVKESK. V lost 6 bases, J lost 3 bases, and 20 bases stayed unmatched. The length of the CDR3 is 19 residues. The time point is: baseline, week 1 (first vaccination visit). Regarding treatment: pre-vaccination baseline after standard-of-care therapy. This clone was counted only a few times. Produced via immunoSEQ multiplex PCR; TCRdb's table is partial and in-frame only. The sample lists tens of thousands of clones; approximately 91% were seen once. Sequencing was performed on PBMCs, taken from a glioma patient treated with radiotherapy, temozolomide or both. The chain carries TRBV14 and TRBJ1-2; TRBD1 matches at 9 bases. This clonotype was obtained from a woman aged 40-49 years with glioma. The CDR3: CASRQPRTGTGLPYYGYTF. CDR3 DNA sequence: TGTGCCAGCAGACAACCACGGACCGGGACAGGGCTCCCTTACTATGGCTACACCTTC.